Listed below are T cell receptor beta chains from one sample, sequenced in a study of cytomegalovirus exposure and HLA in healthy donors. The assay was immunoSEQ multiplex PCR, and TCRdb's table has in-frame clones only and misses some. The profile shows 250,000 to 300,000 clones, approximately 83% of them singletons. The sequenced sample consisted of PBMCs. The receptors were sampled from a woman aged 18 to 35 in good health and CMV-seronegative. The CDR3 runs from the conserved cysteine through the conserved F or W. The order of the fields is V gene, D gene, J gene, clone size, CDR3 DNA, CDR3 protein. The D gene is left open where the match is weak. Part of the rows lack a size; the others show once, few, many or a class for expanded clones.

V: TRBV7-2; D: -; J: TRBJ2-7; size: -; DNA: TGTGCCAGCAGCTTAGCAACGGGGAACGACCTATACGAGCAGTACTTC; CDR3: CASSLATGNDLYEQYF
V: TRBV28; D: TRBD1; J: TRBJ1-5; size: few; DNA: TGTGCCAGCAGTTACGACAGGGGGTATAGCAATCAGCCCCAGCATTTT; CDR3: CASSYDRGYSNQPQHF
V: TRBV5-5; D: TRBD1; J: TRBJ2-7; size: -; DNA: TGTGCCAGCAGGCGACCGGGACAGGGGTACGAGCAGTACTTC; CDR3: CASRRPGQGYEQYF
V: TRBV7-2; D: -; J: TRBJ2-7; size: -; DNA: TGTGCCAGCACCCCTTGGAAGGGGGGGCCCTCCGAGCAGTACTTC; CDR3: CASTPWKGGPSEQYF
V: TRBV7-8; D: TRBD2; J: TRBJ2-7; size: -; DNA: TGTGCCAGCAGCTTTTCAACTAGCGGGGGGTTCTACGAGCAGTACTTC; CDR3: CASSFSTSGGFYEQYF
V: TRBV10-3; D: TRBD1; J: TRBJ1-4; size: once; DNA: TGTGCCATCAGGGACAGGGGGGGCGATGAAAAACTGTTTTTT; CDR3: CAIRDRGGDEKLFF
V: TRBV19; D: -; J: TRBJ1-2; size: -; DNA: TGTGCCAGTAGTGAGCAGGGCGAGCGTGGCTACACCTTC; CDR3: CASSEQGERGYTF
V: TRBV19; D: -; J: TRBJ1-5; size: -; DNA: TGTGCCAGTAGTAGTAGGGGTTACAATCAGCCCCAGCATTTT; CDR3: CASSSRGYNQPQHF
V: TRBV2; D: -; J: TRBJ2-7; size: once; DNA: TGTGCCGGGACGCGGGGGCAGTACTTC; CDR3: CAGTRGQYF
V: TRBV29-1; D: TRBD1; J: TRBJ1-2; size: -; DNA: TGCAGCGTTGAAGAGAGGGACAGGGGGAACCCGAACTATGGCTACACCTTC; CDR3: CSVEERDRGNPNYGYTF
V: TRBV28; D: -; J: TRBJ1-6; size: few; DNA: TGTGCCAGCAGCTTGCGAGGGCTGGATTCACCCCTCCACTTT; CDR3: CASSLRGLDSPLHF
V: TRBV5-1; D: TRBD1; J: TRBJ1-1; size: -; DNA: TGCGCCAGCAGCTCCTCCGGGACAGGGTTTGGTGAAGCTTTCTTT; CDR3: CASSSSGTGFGEAFF
V: TRBV30; D: TRBD2; J: TRBJ2-7; size: -; DNA: TGTGCCTGGCAACCCGGGACTAGCGGGAGATACGAGCAGTACTTC; CDR3: CAWQPGTSGRYEQYF
V: TRBV5-1; D: TRBD1; J: TRBJ1-2; size: -; DNA: TGCGCCAGCACCGTAGGCGACAGGGAGCTTTATGGCTACACCTTC; CDR3: CASTVGDRELYGYTF